The 15 T cell receptor beta chains listed next were all sequenced from one sample in a study of CD8+ T cells in alopecia areata. Treatment given: oral pan-JAK inhibitor, 5-10 mg twice daily. Once RNA had been extracted, it was reverse transcribed into cDNA to act as the sequencing template. Here immunoSEQ multiplex PCR was the method, and the copy in TCRdb shows in-frame clones only, minus some. Here the sample spans 110,000 or so clones, 56% being singletons. Specimen: CD4+ T cells sorted from blood, collected at week 24, from a patient treated with tofacitinib. The receptors originated from a human donor with alopecia areata.

This chain uses TRBV7-2 with TRBJ2-7, with TRBD1 as a possible D gene (6 bases). V shed 5 bases and J shed 0 bases, with 11 bases lying between them. Germline V gene sequence: CDR1 SGHTA, CDR2 FQGNSA. The CDR3 length is 14 residues. Written as DNA, the CDR3 is TGTGCCAGCAGCCCCGGACAGCACTCCTACGAGCAGTACTTC. Protein: CASSPGQHSYEQYF.

The chain couples TRBV25-1 to TRBJ2-7, with 7 bases fitting TRBD1. The ends lost 6 bases at V and 0 bases at J; junction bases unmatched: 5. The CDR3 has 14 amino acids. Germline V gives CDR1 MGHDK, CDR2 SYGVNS. Here the CDR3 reads CASRGDRASYEQYF. As DNA, the CDR3 is TGTGCCAGCAGGGGAGACAGGGCCTCCTACGAGCAGTACTTC.

The chain carries TRBV2 and TRBJ2-7; TRBD1 is a possible D gene (5 bases). This CDR3 comprises 13 residues. Trimming cost V 5 bases and J 5 bases, with 13 bases left between them. CDR1 is SNHLY and CDR2 is FYNNEI in the germline V gene. The DNA of the CDR3 is TGTGCCAGCAGTTGGCAGGGCAGGAACGAGCAGTACTTC. It yields the protein CASSWQGRNEQYF.

This clone appeared a few times. The chain joins TRBV19 to TRBJ2-5; 11 bases are shared with TRBD2. Losses at the gene ends were 6 bases for V and 3 bases for J; bases not matched to a gene: 6. There are 15 residues in the CDR3. Germline V lookup: CDR1 LNHDA, CDR2 SQIVND (reference sequence). CDR3 nucleotide sequence: TGTGCCAGTAGCGGAGGGACTAGCGGAAAAGAGACCCAGTACTTC. Protein: CASSGGTSGKETQYF. Variable domain in full (rest from reference TRBV19 and TRBJ2-5): DGGITQSPKYLFRKEGQNVTLSCEQNLNHDAMYWYRQDPGQGLRLIYYSQIVNDFQKGDIAEGYSVSREKKESFPLTVTSAQKNPTAFYLCASSGGTSGKETQYFGPGTRLLVL.

The V gene is TRBV2, the J gene TRBJ1-5, with D uncertain. Germline V CDR1 and CDR2: SNHLY, FYNNEI. The V end lost 3 bases, the J end lost 1 base, and 7 bases lay between the germline ends. CDR3 length: 14 residues. CDR3 sequence (DNA): TGTGCCAGCAGTGATTCGACGAGCAATCAGCCCCAGCATTTT. Translation: CASSDSTSNQPQHF.

Only a few counts were recorded for this clone. The rearrangement joins TRBV29-1 to TRBJ1-1; 9 bases agree with TRBD1. The CDR3 has 13 residues. Germline V gene sequence: CDR1 SQVTM, CDR2 ANQGSEA. Trimming cost V 6 bases and J 1 base; bases outside gene matches: 3. The CDR3, as DNA: TGCAGCGTACCGGGACAGGGGAACACTGAAGCTTTCTTT. Its protein is CSVPGQGNTEAFF.

This clone showed up just a few times. The rearrangement uses TRBV29-1 and TRBJ2-5, with 11 bases aligning to TRBD2. V dropped 6 bases and J dropped 3; count of bases not matched to a gene: 3. The germline V gene encodes CDR1 SQVTM and CDR2 ANQGSEA. This CDR3 contains 13 residues. The CDR3 loop reads CSVGSGGEETQYF. The CDR3 bases are TGCAGCGTCGGTAGCGGGGGGGAAGAGACCCAGTACTTC.

This clone was detected once. The chain couples TRBV27 to TRBJ2-6, with TRBD1 matching over 7 bases. The ends lost 5 bases at V and 4 bases at J; junction bases unmatched: 2. Germline values: CDR1 MNHEY, CDR2 SMNVEV (reference sequence). The CDR3 spans 14 residues. The CDR3 sequence: CASSEGAGANVLTF. CDR3 in DNA: TGTGCCAGCAGTGAGGGGGCCGGGGCCAACGTCCTGACTTTC. Combining the CDR3 with reference TRBV27 and TRBJ2-6 gives the whole variable domain EAQVTQNPRYLITVTGKKLTVTCSQNMNHEYMSWYRQDPGLGLRQIYYSMNVEVTDKGDVPEGYKVSRKEKRNFPLILESPSPNQTSLYFCASSEGAGANVLTFGAGSRLTVL.

The V and J genes are TRBV5-6 and TRBJ1-5; D is uncertain. The length of the CDR3 is 14 residues. Trimming took 1 base from V and 5 from J, leaving 10 bases between them. Looked up from germline, CDR1 is SGHDT and CDR2 is YYEEEE. CDR3 DNA sequence: TGTGCCAGCAGCTTGCGGGCAGCGCATCAGCCCCAGCATTTT. Translating it yields CASSLRAAHQPQHF.

In this sample, this clone turned up a few times. This chain connects TRBV15 to TRBJ1-6; D remains unclear. Germline V gene sequence: CDR1 LNHNV, CDR2 YYDKDF (reference sequence). This CDR3 is built from 13 residues. Trimming took 1 base from V and 7 from J, leaving 5 bases between them. The chain's CDR3 is CATSRVRNSPLHF. Written as DNA, the CDR3 is TGTGCCACCAGCAGAGTTAGGAATTCACCCCTCCACTTT.

The chain couples TRBV11-2 to TRBJ1-6, with D unresolved. This CDR3 contains 13 residues. The germline gives CDR1 SGHAT, CDR2 FQNNGV. V lost 4 bases and J lost 6, with 7 bases in between. CDR3: CASSSQRNSPLHF. CDR3 nucleotide sequence: TGTGCCAGCAGCTCCCAGCGTAATTCACCCCTCCACTTT.

The genes are TRBV6-6 and TRBJ1-1; no reliable D call. Deletions cut 6 bases from V and 1 base from J, with 12 bases between. The CDR3 has 14 residues. The germline V gene has CDR1 MNHNY and CDR2 SVGAGI (reference sequence). CDR3 amino acids: CASSHPVQNTEAFF. CDR3 nucleotide sequence: TGTGCCAGCAGCCACCCCGTCCAGAACACTGAAGCTTTCTTT.

This chain connects TRBV25-1 to TRBJ2-3, with D perhaps assigned TRBD1 or TRBD2 (5 bases each). From germline, CDR1 is MGHDK and CDR2 SYGVNS. The CDR3 spans 15 residues. V lost 1 base, J lost 2 bases, and 10 bases lay in between. As DNA, the CDR3 is TGTGCCAGCAGTGAATCGGTGGGGACCACAGATACGCAGTATTTT. Amino acids: CASSESVGTTDTQYF.

The gene calls are TRBV4-3 and TRBJ2-3; 9 bases are a match to TRBD2. V lost 10 bases to trimming and J lost 6 bases; unmatched junction nucleotides: 8. This CDR3 region has 13 residues. Germline V gene data show CDR1 as LGHNA and CDR2 as YSLEER. CDR3 sequence (DNA): TGCGCCATGCGGGGGGGGCGGGCTGATACGCAGTATTTT. Its protein product is CAMRGGRADTQYF.

This clone was picked up a small number of times. The V call is TRBV5-1, the J call TRBJ1-5; D is unclear. This CDR3 contains 14 residues. The V and J ends lost 0 bases and 2 bases respectively, with 6 bases between them. CDR1 SGHRS and CDR2 YFSETQ come from the germline V gene. For the CDR3, the DNA is TGCGCCAGCAGCTTGGAAGGGCGCAATCAGCCCCAGCATTTT. This translates into CASSLEGRNQPQHF.